This record looks at one T cell receptor (beta chain) sequence and its context. cDNA serving as the sequencing template came from extracted, reverse transcribed RNA. Sequenced by immunoSEQ multiplex PCR; TCRdb stores in-frame clones only, minus some. The sample gives approximately 150,000 clones, around 47% of which show up once; less than 8% is in the top ten. The data stem from a study of CD8+ T cells in alopecia areata. PBMCs provided sorted CD4+ and CD8+ T cells. V gave up 8 bases and J gave up 6 bases, with 13 bases separating them. The CDR3 contains 12 residues. Germline V gene data show CDR1 as MNHEY and CDR2 as SVGAGI.

The chain has TRBV6-5 and TRBJ1-1; D unresolved. The sequenced material came from CD4+ T cells sorted from blood. This receptor was taken from a human donor with alopecia areata. The CDR3 sequence: CASAEPPAEAFF. CDR3 nucleotide sequence: TGTGCCAGCGCCGAACCTCCCGCTGAAGCTTTCTTT.